Below, 10 T cell receptor beta chains from the same sample are listed, as sequenced in a study of blood T cell repertoires in COVID-19. The repertoire was sequenced with immunoSEQ multiplex PCR; TCRdb's copy has only in-frame clones and lacks some. The profile shows under 200,000 clones, roughly 87% of them singletons. Sequencing used peripheral blood. These receptors were taken from a middle-aged woman with acute or convalescent COVID-19.

The chain combines TRBV5-4 with TRBJ2-3, with TRBD2 matching over 11 bases. Trimming at V came to 3 bases and at J to 1 base, leaving 1 base not matched to a gene. CDR1 SGHNT and CDR2 YYREEE come from the germline V gene (reference sequence). The CDR3 is 15 residues long. This CDR3 reads CASSSGLAGTDTQYF. Written as DNA, the CDR3 is TGTGCCAGCAGCTCGGGACTAGCGGGCACAGATACGCAGTATTTT.

V usage is TRBV19 and J usage is TRBJ1-2; TRBD1 matches 7 bases. This CDR3 spans 16 amino acids. With V trimmed by 6 bases and J by 1 base, 11 bases remained unmatched. Germline V gives CDR1 LNHDA, CDR2 SQIVND (reference sequence). CDR3 coding DNA: TGTGCCAGTAGATCTATAGGGGGCAGCTTTAACTATGGCTACACCTTC. Amino acids: CASRSIGGSFNYGYTF.

The chain is built from TRBV27 and TRBJ2-1; the D gene is possibly TRBD1 (6 bases). Germline CDR1 is MNHEY and CDR2 is SMNVEV (reference sequence). V was clipped by 10 bases and J by 4 bases, with 20 bases between them. The CDR3 totals 15 residues. This CDR3 reads CATREGGGEYNEQFF. In DNA, the CDR3 is TGTGCCACCCGTGAAGGTGGGGGCGAATACAATGAGCAGTTCTTC.

The chain couples TRBV18 to TRBJ1-1; D unclear. V gave up 6 bases and J gave up 6 bases, with 14 bases separating them. This CDR3 contains 13 residues. CDR1 is KGHSH, CDR2 LQKENI, per germline. CDR3 protein: CASSPTDKSEAFF. The CDR3 DNA follows: TGTGCCAGCTCCCCTACCGACAAGTCTGAAGCTTTCTTT. Supplemented by reference TRBV18 and TRBJ1-1, the full variable domain reads NAGVMQNPRHLVRRRGQEARLRCSPMKGHSHVYWYRQLPEEGLKFMVYLQKENIIDESGMPKERFSAEFPKEGPSILRIQQVVRGDSAAYFCASSPTDKSEAFFGQGTRLTVV.

This clone was counted only a few times. The rearrangement uses TRBV5-1 and TRBJ1-1; maybe TRBD1 (5 bases). The CDR3 extends over 16 amino acids. Between the trimmed V and J ends, which lost 4 bases and 3 bases, there was a span of 19 bases. CDR1 is SGHRS and CDR2 is YFSETQ in the germline V gene. The CDR3 DNA sequence: TGCGCCAGCAGCCTTTCCGGCGACAGCTCTTACACTGAAGCTTTCTTT. Its protein product is CASSLSGDSSYTEAFF.

The rearrangement uses TRBV24-1 and TRBJ2-1, with 9 bases matching TRBD2. Germline CDR1 and CDR2: KGHDR and SFDVKD. CDR3 size: 14 residues. Trimming at V came to 5 bases and at J to 8 bases, leaving 6 bases not matched to a gene. Here the CDR3 reads CATSAAGGSYEQFF. CDR3 in DNA: TGTGCCACCAGTGCCGCGGGGGGGAGCTATGAGCAGTTCTTC.

The chain employs TRBV19 and TRBJ2-3; tentative D call: TRBD2 (7 bases). The V end lost 5 bases, the J end lost 3 bases, and 12 bases lay between the germline ends. The CDR3 loop spans 14 amino acids. Germline V gene sequence: CDR1 LNHDA, CDR2 SQIVND (reference sequence). This CDR3 is CASSSEGGTDTQYF. CDR3 DNA sequence: TGTGCCAGTAGTTCGGAGGGGGGGACAGATACGCAGTATTTT.

This chain uses TRBV5-1 with TRBJ1-2; D possibly corresponds to TRBD1 (6 bases). Germline V lookup: CDR1 SGHRS, CDR2 YFSETQ. The CDR3 has 15 amino acids. V lost 0 bases, J lost 0 bases, and 9 bases lay in between. CDR3 sequence: CASSLDREPNYGYTF. The CDR3 DNA reads as TGCGCCAGCAGCTTGGACAGGGAACCTAACTATGGCTACACCTTC.

The rearrangement joins TRBV7-9 to TRBJ2-7; possible D gene TRBD2, 5 bases. CDR3 length: 15 amino acids. CDR1 is SEHNR, CDR2 FQNEAQ, per germline (reference sequence). Trimming took 6 bases from V and 4 from J, leaving 19 bases between them. The CDR3 loop reads CASSEERRRGYEQYF. The CDR3, as DNA: TGTGCCAGCAGTGAAGAGCGGCGACGAGGGTACGAGCAGTACTTC.

This sequence joins TRBV12-3 or TRBV12-4 and TRBJ1-2; D call uncertain. The CDR3 is 12 amino acids. The germline V and J ends were trimmed by 0 bases and 5 bases, with 4 bases remaining between them. CDR3 region: CASSLAYYGYTF. In DNA, the CDR3 is TGTGCCAGCAGTTTAGCCTATTATGGCTACACCTTC.